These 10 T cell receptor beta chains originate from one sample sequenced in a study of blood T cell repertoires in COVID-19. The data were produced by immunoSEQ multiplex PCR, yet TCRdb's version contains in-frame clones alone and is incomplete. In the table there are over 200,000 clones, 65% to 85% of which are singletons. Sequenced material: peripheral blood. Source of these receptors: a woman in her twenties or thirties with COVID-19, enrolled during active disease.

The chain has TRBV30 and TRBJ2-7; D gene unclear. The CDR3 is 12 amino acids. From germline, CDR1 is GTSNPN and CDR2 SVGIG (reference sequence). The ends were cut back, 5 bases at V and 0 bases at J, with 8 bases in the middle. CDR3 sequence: CAWGASSYEQYF. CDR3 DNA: TGTGCCTGGGGCGCTAGCTCCTACGAGCAGTACTTC.

CDR3 sequence: CASSAPLPGQEGYGYTF. The DNA of the CDR3 is TGTGCCAGCAGCGCCCCCCTCCCGGGACAGGAGGGCTATGGCTACACCTTC. The rearrangement joins TRBV9 to TRBJ1-2; TRBD1 matches at 8 bases. Germline V CDR1 and CDR2: SGDLS, YYNGEE. This CDR3 contains 17 residues. The J segment lost 4 bases and the V segment lost 3 bases, leaving 14 bases of the junction unmatched.

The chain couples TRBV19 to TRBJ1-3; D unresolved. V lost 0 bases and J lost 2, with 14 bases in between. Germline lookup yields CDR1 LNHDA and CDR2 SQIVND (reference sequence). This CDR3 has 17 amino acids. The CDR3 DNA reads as TGTGCCAGTAGTATAGATCTAGCTGGCACTCCTGGAAACACCATATATTTT. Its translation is CASSIDLAGTPGNTIYF.

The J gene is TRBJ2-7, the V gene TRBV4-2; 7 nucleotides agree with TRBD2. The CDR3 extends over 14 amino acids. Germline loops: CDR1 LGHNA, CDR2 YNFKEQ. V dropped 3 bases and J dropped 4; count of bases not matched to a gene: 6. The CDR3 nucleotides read TGTGCCAGCAGCCAGGGATTAGCGGGTTACGAGCAGTACTTC. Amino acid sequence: CASSQGLAGYEQYF.

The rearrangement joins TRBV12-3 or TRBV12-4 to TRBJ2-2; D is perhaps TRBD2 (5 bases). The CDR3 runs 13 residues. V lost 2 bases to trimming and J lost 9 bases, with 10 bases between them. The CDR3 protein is CASSLYSARELFF. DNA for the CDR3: TGTGCCAGCAGTTTATATAGCGCCAGGGAGCTGTTTTTT.

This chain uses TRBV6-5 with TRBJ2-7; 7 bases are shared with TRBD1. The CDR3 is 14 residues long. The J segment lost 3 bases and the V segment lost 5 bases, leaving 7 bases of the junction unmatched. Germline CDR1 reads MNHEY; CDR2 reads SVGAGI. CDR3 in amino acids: CASSPTGDLYEQYF. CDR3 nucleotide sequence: TGTGCCAGCAGTCCCACAGGGGACCTCTACGAGCAGTACTTC.

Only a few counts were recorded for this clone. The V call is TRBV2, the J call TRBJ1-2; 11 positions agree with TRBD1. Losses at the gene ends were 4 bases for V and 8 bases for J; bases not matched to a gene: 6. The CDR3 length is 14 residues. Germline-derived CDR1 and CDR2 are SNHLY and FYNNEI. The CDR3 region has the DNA TGTGCCAGCAGTGGGACAGGGGGCGCGGAAGGCTACACCTTC. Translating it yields CASSGTGGAEGYTF. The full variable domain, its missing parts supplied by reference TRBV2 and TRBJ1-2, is EPEVTQTPSHQVTQMGQEVILRCVPISNHLYFYWYRQILGQKVEFLVSFYNNEISEKSEIFDDQFSVERPDGSNFTLKIRSTKLEDSAMYFCASSGTGGAEGYTFGSGTRLTVV.

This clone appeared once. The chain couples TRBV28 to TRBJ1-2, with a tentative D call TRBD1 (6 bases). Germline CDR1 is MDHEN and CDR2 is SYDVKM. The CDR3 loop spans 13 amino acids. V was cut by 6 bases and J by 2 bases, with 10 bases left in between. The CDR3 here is CASRKQGNYGYTF. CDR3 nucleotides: TGTGCCAGCAGGAAACAGGGCAACTATGGCTACACCTTC.

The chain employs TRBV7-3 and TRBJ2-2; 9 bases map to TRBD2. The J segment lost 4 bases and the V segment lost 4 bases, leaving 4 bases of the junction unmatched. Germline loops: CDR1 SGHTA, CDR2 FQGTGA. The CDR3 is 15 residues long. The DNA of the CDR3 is TGTGCCAGCAGCTCAGCGGGGGGAGGCACCGGGGAGCTGTTTTTT. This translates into CASSSAGGGTGELFF.

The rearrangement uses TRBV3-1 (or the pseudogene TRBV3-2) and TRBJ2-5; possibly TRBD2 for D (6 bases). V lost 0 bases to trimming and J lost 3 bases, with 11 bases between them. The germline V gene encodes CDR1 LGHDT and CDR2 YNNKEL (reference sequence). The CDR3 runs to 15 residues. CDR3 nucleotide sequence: TGTGCCAGCAGCCAAGACCATAGCGGAGAAGAGACCCAGTACTTC. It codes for CASSQDHSGEETQYF.